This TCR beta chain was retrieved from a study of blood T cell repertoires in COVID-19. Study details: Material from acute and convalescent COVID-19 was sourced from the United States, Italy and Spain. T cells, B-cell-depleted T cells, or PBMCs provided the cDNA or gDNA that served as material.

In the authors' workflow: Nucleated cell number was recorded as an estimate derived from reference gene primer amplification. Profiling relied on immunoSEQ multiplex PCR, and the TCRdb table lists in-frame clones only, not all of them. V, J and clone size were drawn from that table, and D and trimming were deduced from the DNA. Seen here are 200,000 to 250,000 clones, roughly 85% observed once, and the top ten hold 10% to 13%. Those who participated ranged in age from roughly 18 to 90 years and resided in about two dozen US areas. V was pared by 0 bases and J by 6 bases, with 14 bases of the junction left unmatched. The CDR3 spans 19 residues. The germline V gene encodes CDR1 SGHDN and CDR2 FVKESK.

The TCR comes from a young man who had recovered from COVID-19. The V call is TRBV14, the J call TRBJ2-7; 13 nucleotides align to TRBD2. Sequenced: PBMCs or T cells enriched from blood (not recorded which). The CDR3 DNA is TGTGCCAGCAGCCAAGATCCTTGGACTAGCGGGAGACGAGCCAGCGAGCAGTACTTC. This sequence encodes CASSQDPWTSGRRASEQYF.